The 13 T cell receptor beta chains given below trace back to one sample, sequenced in a study of graft-versus-host responses after intestinal transplantation. Method: immunoSEQ multiplex PCR; TCRdb's copy keeps in-frame clones and lacks some. The table includes about 73,000 clones, roughly 89% detected once. No cognate antigen is known for these TCRs. The material was unstimulated CD8+ T cells sorted from spleen or lymph node cells, obtained before transplant. The receptors derive from a human donor who was the organ donor for an intestinal transplant.

The V call is TRBV10-2, the J call TRBJ2-1; D not certain. In germline, CDR1 is WSHSY, CDR2 SAAADI. The CDR3 consists of 14 residues. V shed 7 bases and J shed 3 bases, with 13 bases lying between them. The CDR3 here is CASTLVGYYNEQFF. DNA for the CDR3: TGCGCCAGCACCCTCGTCGGGTACTACAATGAGCAGTTCTTC.

This clone was seen a handful of times. The chain links TRBV7-9 to TRBJ2-7, with a tentative D call TRBD2 (5 bases). V lost 2 bases and J 4 bases, leaving 15 bases between the germline ends. This CDR3 is built from 15 residues. Germline V gene lookup returns CDR1 SEHNR and CDR2 FQNEAQ (reference sequence). CDR3 in amino acids: CASSLWPLEGYEQYV. CDR3 in DNA: TGTGCCAGCAGCTTATGGCCCCTAGAGGGATACGAGCAGTACGTC.

This chain uses TRBV5-4 with TRBJ2-7, with 10 bases aligning to TRBD2. V shed 4 bases, J shed 4 bases, and the junction held 8 bases outside the gene matches. The CDR3 sequence is 15 residues long. Germline values: CDR1 SGHNT, CDR2 YYREEE (reference sequence). The CDR3 nucleotides are TGTGCCAGCAGCAACGAAGCGGGGGGGAGGTACGAGCAGTACGTC. Translated: CASSNEAGGRYEQYV.

This chain uses TRBV27 with TRBJ2-2; 12 positions agree with TRBD2. The CDR3 has 15 residues. V was pared by 2 bases and J by 6 bases, with 1 base of the junction left unmatched. Per germline, CDR1 MNHEY and CDR2 SMNVEV (reference sequence). CDR3 region: CASSLLAGGPGELFF. As DNA, the CDR3 is TGTGCCAGCAGTTTACTAGCGGGGGGGCCCGGGGAGCTGTTTTTT.

J is TRBJ2-7 and V is TRBV28, with TRBD1 matching over 8 bases. From germline, CDR1 is MDHEN and CDR2 SYDVKM. V shed 6 bases, J shed 5 bases, and the junction held 12 bases outside the gene matches. The CDR3 loop spans 15 amino acids. The CDR3, as DNA: TGTGCCAGCAGATCCGGGACAGGACCTCGGAACGAGCAGTACGTC. Its translation: CASRSGTGPRNEQYV.

The CDR3 coding sequence is TGTGCCAGCAGTGTTCCCCGACAGGGTTCGGGCGCGACGGCAGATTATGGCTACACCTTC. It codes for CASSVPRQGSGATADYGYTF. The V gene is TRBV2, the J gene TRBJ1-2; TRBD1 aligns across 7 bases. Germline CDR1 and CDR2: SNHLY and FYNNEI. CDR3 length equals 20 residues. V dropped 4 bases and J dropped 5; count of bases not matched to a gene: 25. Filled out from reference TRBV2 and TRBJ1-2, the complete variable domain reads EPEVTQTPSHQVTQMGQEVILRCVPISNHLYFYWYRQILGQKVEFLVSFYNNEISEKSEIFDDQFSVERPDGSNFTLKIRSTKLEDSAMYFCASSVPRQGSGATADYGYTFGSGTRLTVV.

The chain joins TRBV7-9 to TRBJ2-1, with no clear D. Germline V gene data show CDR1 as SEHNR and CDR2 as FQNEAQ (reference sequence). This CDR3 comprises 15 residues. V lost 0 bases to trimming and J lost 0 bases, with 6 bases between them. The CDR3 sequence is CASSLARNSYNEQFF. The CDR3 region has the DNA TGTGCCAGCAGCTTAGCGAGAAACTCCTACAATGAGCAGTTCTTC.

The rearrangement joins TRBV21-1 to TRBJ1-1; the DNA was not compared with TRBD1, the D call given in the table. TRBV21-1 is a listed pseudogene. This CDR3 contains 16 residues. The CDR3 is CASGTPTGEDWTEAFF. The CDR3 bases are TGTGCCAGCGGGACCCCGACAGGGGAGGATTGGACTGAAGCTTTCTTT.

The CDR3 DNA reads TGTGCCAGCAGCTTAGCGAGCGGGGGCCGTAGCACAGATACGCAGTATTTT. Encoded protein: CASSLASGGRSTDTQYF. V gene TRBV13 combines with J gene TRBJ2-3, with TRBD2 identical over 8 bases. Germline assignment: CDR1 PRHDT and CDR2 FYEKMQ (reference sequence). Trimming took 1 base from V and 0 from J; bases not matched to a gene: 6. The CDR3 extends over 17 amino acids.

V gene TRBV7-9 combines with J gene TRBJ2-3, with TRBD2 matching over 9 bases. The CDR3 length is 16 residues. Germline V gene sequence: CDR1 SEHNR, CDR2 FQNEAQ (reference sequence). V shed 0 bases, J shed 2 bases, and the junction held 3 bases outside the gene matches. The CDR3 region is CASSLAGLALTDTQYF. As DNA, the CDR3 is TGTGCCAGCAGCTTAGCGGGACTAGCACTCACAGATACGCAGTATTTT.

This chain connects TRBV15 to TRBJ2-7; possibly TRBD1 for D (5 bases). Trimming took 5 bases from V and 2 from J, leaving 16 bases between them. The CDR3 loop spans 15 amino acids. Germline V CDR1 and CDR2: LNHNV, YYDKDF (reference sequence). CDR3 residues: CATSPDPQGTYEQYV. CDR3 DNA sequence: TGTGCCACCAGCCCCGACCCCCAGGGAACCTACGAGCAGTACGTC.

The J gene is TRBJ1-1, the V gene TRBV7-8, with 10 positions matching TRBD1. Germline-derived CDR1 and CDR2 are SGHVS and FQNEAQ. V gave up 0 bases and J gave up 3 bases; unmatched junction bases: 1. This CDR3 is built from 15 residues. This CDR3 reads CASSLAGTGDTEAFF. The DNA for the CDR3 is TGTGCCAGCAGCTTAGCCGGGACAGGGGACACTGAAGCTTTCTTT.

Turning to this clone: One junction end does not reproduce the germline sequence, and a read error may be involved. V usage is TRBV7-7 and J usage is TRBJ2-3; D is ambiguous. Germline loops: CDR1 SSHAT, CDR2 FNYEAQ (reference sequence). The CDR3 has 13 residues. Here the CDR3 DNA reads TGTGCTAGCAGCTTTCGTACGGGAGATACGCAGTATTTT. Translating gives CASSFRTGDTQYF. Full variable domain (outside the CDR3, taken from reference TRBV7-7 and TRBJ2-3): GAGVSQSPRYKVTKRGQDVTLRCDPISSHATLYWYQQALGQGPEFLTYFNYEAQPDKSGLPSDRFSAERPEGSISTLTIQRTEQRDSAMYRCASSFRTGDTQYFGPGTRLTVL.